The 27 T cell receptor beta chains listed next were all sequenced from one sample in a study of early T cells in non-severe SARS-CoV-2 infection. TCRdb reprocessed the 5' RACE reads with MiXCR, giving one entry per CDR3 protein. The sample lists 30,000 or so distinct CDR3 sequences; about 5.3% were seen once. The sequenced sample consisted of whole blood. The receptors here all came from an adult who was a healthcare worker with PCR-confirmed SARS-CoV-2 infection or an uninfected control (not recorded which).

The gene calls are TRBV7-9 and TRBJ2-7; TRBD1 is a possible D gene (8 bases). The CDR3 totals 14 residues. The V end lost 4 bases, the J end lost 6 bases, and 16 bases lay between the germline ends. Germline CDR1 and CDR2: SEHNR and FQNEAQ (reference sequence). The chain's CDR3 is CASSSRQGRGEQYF. CDR3 bases: TGTGCCAGCAGCTCCAGACAGGGGAGGGGCGAGCAGTACTTC.

This clonotype was seen many times. The chain employs TRBV5-4 and TRBJ1-1, with D possibly matching TRBD1 (6 bases). The CDR3 is made up of 14 amino acids. Germline assignment: CDR1 SGHNT and CDR2 YYREEE (reference sequence). V lost 4 bases to trimming and J lost 4 bases, with 14 bases between them. CDR3 DNA sequence: TGTGCCAGCAGCGCCGCAGGGGCGGGCACTGAAGCTTTCTTT. Translation: CASSAAGAGTEAFF. Full variable domain (outside the CDR3, taken from reference TRBV5-4 and TRBJ1-1): ETGVTQSPTHLIKTRGQQVTLRCSSQSGHNTVSWYQQALGQGPQFIFQYYREEENGRGNFPPRFSGLQFPNYSSELNVNALELDDSALYLCASSAAGAGTEAFFGQGTRLTVV.

The chain employs TRBV19 and TRBJ2-7, with D perhaps matching TRBD2 (6 bases). CDR1 and CDR2 (germline): LNHDA, SQIVND (reference sequence). Trimming left V 7 bases short and J 1 base short, with 17 bases between. The CDR3 totals 15 residues. In DNA, the CDR3 is TGTGCCAGTATGGGGGGAGAGGGAGGATCCTACGAGCAGTACTTC. It yields the protein CASMGGEGGSYEQYF.

This clonotype was counted many times. This chain's CDR3 is CASSHISGSAAYEQYF. In DNA form, the CDR3 reads TGTGCCAGCAGCCATATTAGCGGGAGCGCTGCCTACGAGCAGTACTTC. The gene calls are TRBV3-1 and TRBJ2-7; 9 nucleotides line up with TRBD2. The CDR3 is 16 amino acids. Trimming took 3 bases from V and 2 from J; bases not matched to a gene: 8. CDR1 is LGHDT, CDR2 YNNKEL, per germline (reference sequence).

This clonotype has at least ten counts. The V call is TRBV30, the J call TRBJ1-5, with D possibly TRBD1 on 6 matching bases. CDR3 length equals 13 residues. The germline gives CDR1 GTSNPN, CDR2 SVGIG (reference sequence). V lost 2 bases, J lost 8 bases, and 13 bases lay in between. CDR3 bases: TGTGCCTGGAGTACTGGGGGCAGCGAGCCCCAGCATTTT. Its translation is CAWSTGGSEPQHF. Filled out from reference TRBV30 and TRBJ1-5, the complete variable domain reads SQTIHQWPATLVQPVGSPLSLECTVEGTSNPNLYWYRQAAGRGLQLLFYSVGIGQISSEVPQNLSASRPQDRQFILSSKKLLLSDSGFYLCAWSTGGSEPQHFGDGTRLSIL.

This clonotype was counted ten times or more. The chain links TRBV20-1 to TRBJ2-3, with TRBD2 matching 14 bases. J gave up 3 bases and V 2 bases, and 10 bases lay outside the gene matches. The CDR3 is 18 residues long. Germline CDR1 and CDR2: DFQATT and SNEGSKA (reference sequence). The DNA for the CDR3 is TGCAGTGCTAGAACCGGGACTAGCGGGAGCCTCTTTACAGATACGCAGTATTTT. Translation: CSARTGTSGSLFTDTQYF.

Many counts were recorded for this clonotype. V usage is TRBV12-3 or TRBV12-4 and J usage is TRBJ2-3; D is ambiguous. The CDR3 has 14 residues. The V and J ends lost 3 bases and 2 bases respectively, with 9 bases between them. Here the CDR3 reads CASSFLGPTDTQYF. In DNA, the CDR3 is TGTGCCAGCAGTTTCCTGGGCCCCACAGATACGCAGTATTTT.

This clonotype was detected many times. V and J are TRBV5-1 and TRBJ2-5; D tentatively reads TRBD1 or TRBD2 (5 bases each). CDR1 and CDR2 (germline): SGHRS, YFSETQ. Trimming removed 7 bases at V and 2 bases at J, with 9 bases between. CDR3 length equals 12 residues. CDR3 DNA sequence: TGCGCCAGCGGGGACGGTCAAGAGACCCAGTACTTC. It yields the protein CASGDGQETQYF.

In its sample, this clonotype was seen many times. The chain joins TRBV20-1 to TRBJ1-1; 9 bases agree with TRBD1. The ends lost 2 bases at V and 3 bases at J; junction bases unmatched: 4. The germline CDR1 and CDR2 sequences are DFQATT and SNEGSKA (reference sequence). CDR3 length: 14 residues. The CDR3 here is CSARRDRAHTEAFF. DNA for the CDR3: TGCAGTGCTAGACGGGACAGGGCGCACACTGAAGCTTTCTTT.

This clonotype was counted many times. The chain uses TRBV20-1 and TRBJ2-5; possibly TRBD1 for D (6 bases). Trimming took off 6 bases at V and 5 bases at J, with 19 bases between the two ends. The germline gives CDR1 DFQATT, CDR2 SNEGSKA (reference sequence). The CDR3 is made up of 14 amino acids. Here the CDR3 reads CSAFLDSRRETQYF. The CDR3 nucleotides read TGCAGTGCCTTCCTGGACAGCAGAAGGGAGACCCAGTACTTC.

At least ten counts were recorded for this clonotype. V usage is TRBV20-1 and J usage is TRBJ2-3; D is ambiguous. This CDR3 has 16 amino acids. V was pared by 4 bases and J by 0 bases, with 17 bases between. Germline V lookup: CDR1 DFQATT, CDR2 SNEGSKA (reference sequence). The CDR3 loop is CSATRSESRSTDTQYF. Here the CDR3 DNA reads TGCAGTGCTACACGTAGTGAGTCCAGGAGCACAGATACGCAGTATTTT.

This clonotype was seen many times. CDR3 in amino acids: CASSMRGAHYGYTF. CDR3 nucleotides: TGTGCCAGTAGTATGCGGGGGGCACACTATGGCTACACCTTC. This chain uses TRBV19 with TRBJ1-2, with D perhaps matching TRBD1 (6 bases). The CDR3 loop spans 14 amino acids. Per germline, CDR1 LNHDA and CDR2 SQIVND (reference sequence). Deletions cut 3 bases from V and 3 bases from J, with 11 bases between.

This clonotype has ten or more counts. This chain links TRBV20-1 with TRBJ2-1; 12 bases agree with TRBD2. The germline gives CDR1 DFQATT, CDR2 SNEGSKA (reference sequence). V gave up 4 bases and J gave up 0 bases; unmatched junction bases: 7. The CDR3 runs to 17 residues. The CDR3 sequence is CSATILAGGSSYNEQFF. CDR3 nucleotide sequence: TGCAGTGCTACTATACTAGCGGGGGGTAGCTCCTACAATGAGCAGTTCTTC.

This clonotype was seen many times. The rearrangement joins TRBV7-8 to TRBJ2-3; D is tentatively TRBD1 or TRBD2 (5 bases each). The length of the CDR3 is 13 residues. CDR1 and CDR2 (germline): SGHVS, FQNEAQ. V dropped 8 bases and J dropped 2 bases, with 11 bases sitting between them. The CDR3: CASGGVNTDTQYF. DNA of the CDR3: TGTGCCAGCGGGGGAGTAAACACAGATACGCAGTATTTT.

Points on this clonotype: The CDR3 carries no conserved terminal phenylalanine or tryptophan, so it likely arises from a read error. This rearrangement joins TRBV20-1 to TRBJ2-3, with D perhaps matching TRBD2 (5 bases). The CDR3 is 16 amino acids. The V gene lost 3 bases and the J gene lost 1 base, with 17 bases spanning the gap. Germline loops: CDR1 DFQATT, CDR2 SNEGSKA (reference sequence). For the CDR3, the DNA is TGCAGTGCTAGCCCGGGATGGACGAAGGGCACAGATACGCAGTATCTT. Translating it yields CSASPGWTKGTDTQYL.

There are many counts of this clonotype. V gene TRBV7-2 combines with J gene TRBJ1-5, with D perhaps matching TRBD1 (6 bases). The V end was cut by 5 bases, the J end by 3 bases, with 11 bases between. The CDR3 runs to 14 residues. CDR1 and CDR2 from the germline V gene are SGHTA and FQGNSA. CDR3 region: CASSLGHNNQPQHF. DNA of the CDR3: TGTGCCAGCAGCCTGGGACACAACAATCAGCCCCAGCATTTT.

There are many counts of this clonotype. This chain joins TRBV28 and TRBJ2-3; D possibly corresponds to TRBD2 (6 bases). The V gene lost 2 bases and the J gene lost 4 bases, with 10 bases spanning the gap. CDR1 MDHEN and CDR2 SYDVKM come from the germline V gene. The CDR3 is 14 amino acids. CDR3 amino acids: CASSLLSGADTQYF. CDR3 coding DNA: TGTGCCAGCAGTTTACTCTCGGGAGCAGATACGCAGTATTTT. The variable domain in full, completed from reference TRBV28 and TRBJ2-3, reads DVKVTQSSRYLVKRTGEKVFLECVQDMDHENMFWYRQDPGLGLRLIYFSYDVKMKEKGDIPEGYSVSREKKERFSLILESASTNQTSMYLCASSLLSGADTQYFGPGTRLTVL.

A few counts support this clonotype. The CDR3 DNA sequence: TGTGCCAGCACGACAGGAGGTTCACCCCTCCACTTT. Translation: CASTTGGSPLHF. The chain is built from TRBV27 and TRBJ1-6; TRBD1 might be the D (6 bases). V lost 7 bases and J lost 9, with 10 bases in between. CDR1 MNHEY and CDR2 SMNVEV come from the germline V gene (reference sequence). This CDR3 region has 12 residues.

This clonotype showed up many times. The rearrangement links TRBV7-8 to TRBJ2-3, with D unresolved. V lost 4 bases, J lost 2 bases, and 4 bases lay in between. The germline CDR1 and CDR2 sequences are SGHVS and FQNEAQ. CDR3 length equals 12 residues. In DNA, the CDR3 is TGTGCCAGCAGCTCCACCACAGATACGCAGTATTTT. Protein product: CASSSTTDTQYF.

This clonotype was recorded many times. This chain connects TRBV11-2 to TRBJ2-5, with D unresolved. The V gene lost 3 bases and the J gene lost 3 bases, with 5 bases spanning the gap. This CDR3 spans 12 amino acids. Germline assignment: CDR1 SGHAT and CDR2 FQNNGV. CDR3 DNA: TGTGCCAGCAGCTTCTGGAAAGAGACCCAGTACTTC. Amino acids: CASSFWKETQYF.

This clonotype was picked up many times. J is TRBJ2-6 and V is TRBV6-2 or TRBV6-3; 9 positions match TRBD1. The germline gives CDR1 MNHEY, CDR2 SVGEGT. V was pared by 6 bases and J by 0 bases, with 3 bases of the junction left unmatched. The CDR3 is 16 amino acids. The CDR3 region has the DNA TGTGCCAGCAGAACAGGGGGCAACTCTGGGGCCAACGTCCTGACTTTC. Translation: CASRTGGNSGANVLTF.

This clonotype appeared many times. A junction end diverges from the germline sequence, so it may reflect a read error. The V call is TRBV7-7, the J call TRBJ2-1, with TRBD1 matching 8 bases. Germline-derived CDR1 and CDR2 are SSHAT and FNYEAQ (reference sequence). CDR3 length: 13 residues. The CDR3 reads CASSSKTGVEQFF. The CDR3 region has the DNA TGTGCTAGCAGCTCTAAGACAGGGGTGGAGCAGTTCTTC.

This clonotype was recorded at least ten times. The chain has TRBV13 and TRBJ1-2; 10 bases agree with TRBD1. The CDR3 totals 15 residues. Trimming at V came to 5 bases and at J to 1 base, leaving 4 bases not matched to a gene. CDR1 is PRHDT, CDR2 FYEKMQ, per germline (reference sequence). CDR3 sequence: CASSRRDRGNYGYTF. In nucleotides, the CDR3 is TGTGCCAGCAGCCGACGGGACAGGGGTAACTATGGCTACACCTTC.

This clonotype was found many times. V gene TRBV27 combines with J gene TRBJ1-2; perhaps TRBD1 as D (5 bases). This CDR3 has 16 residues. Germline V gene data show CDR1 as MNHEY and CDR2 as SMNVEV (reference sequence). V was pared by 5 bases and J by 2 bases, with 18 bases between. The CDR3 DNA is TGTGCCAGCAGTCCCTCCCCGGGACGGATAAACTATGGCTACACCTTC. Protein: CASSPSPGRINYGYTF.

This clonotype was counted many times. The chain links TRBV11-3 to TRBJ1-2; TRBD1 agrees at 9 bases. Germline V CDR1 and CDR2: SGHNT, YENEEA. The CDR3 is made up of 16 amino acids. J gave up 4 bases and V 5 bases, and 11 bases lay outside the gene matches. The CDR3 loop reads CASSGAHPDRGYGYTF. The CDR3 region has the DNA TGTGCCAGCAGCGGCGCGCACCCGGACAGGGGCTATGGCTACACCTTC.

This clonotype was picked up a small number of times. The rearrangement links TRBV20-1 to TRBJ1-2; TRBD1 is a possible D gene (6 bases). This CDR3 contains 13 residues. Germline V gene data show CDR1 as DFQATT and CDR2 as SNEGSKA (reference sequence). V lost 3 bases and J 8 bases, leaving 16 bases between the germline ends. DNA for the CDR3: TGCAGTGCTAGTCCGGACAGCCCCGGGGGCTACACCTTC. Its translation is CSASPDSPGGYTF.

This clonotype showed up many times. The chain uses TRBV20-1 and TRBJ1-5; a weak D match, TRBD1 (6 bases). The CDR3 sequence is 15 residues long. CDR1 and CDR2 from the germline V gene are DFQATT and SNEGSKA (reference sequence). V was cut by 1 base and J by 5 bases, with 15 bases left in between. CDR3 sequence: CSARVRGQGDQPQHF. CDR3 coding DNA: TGCAGTGCTAGAGTACGGGGGCAGGGTGATCAGCCCCAGCATTTT.